This TCR beta chain was recorded in a study of vaccination effects on CD4 cells after COVID-19. Study as a whole: It was a median of 72 days after the second dose that post-vaccine samples were obtained.

Generated by immunoSEQ multiplex PCR, the TCRdb table keeps only in-frame clones and is missing some. The sample lists tens of thousands of clones; around 67% were seen once. Investigators separated out CD4+ T cells once about eleven days of culture had passed. Vaccine administered to participants consisted of two doses of either BNT162b2 or mRNA-1273. Cultures got half-medium changes with IL-2 on days 3 and 7. Germline values: CDR1 KGHDR, CDR2 SFDVKD. Trimming cost V 3 bases and J 1 base, with 14 bases left between them. The CDR3 is 16 amino acids. As concerns this clone: Its cognate antigen is unknown.

V and J are TRBV24-1 and TRBJ1-1, with D hard to call. The clonotype originates from a human donor who received a COVID-19 vaccine. The input for sequencing was CD4+ T cells from PBMCs cultured without peptide, taken after COVID-19 vaccination. The CDR3 loop is CATSDSGHYGNTEAFF. As DNA, the CDR3 is TGTGCCACCAGTGATAGTGGCCATTATGGGAACACTGAAGCTTTCTTT.